This entry lists 8 T cell receptor beta chains sequenced from one sample in a study of graft-versus-host responses after intestinal transplantation. TCRdb keeps only in-frame clones here, not all; method: immunoSEQ multiplex PCR. The data hold 84,000 or so clones, with 80% to 85% observed a single time. These receptors are not linked to any known antigen. The input for sequencing was unstimulated CD4+ T cells sorted from spleen or lymph node cells, taken before intestinal transplant. The receptors derive from a human donor who received an intestinal transplant.

This chain joins TRBV28 and TRBJ2-2, with D maybe TRBD2 (6 bases). This CDR3 spans 15 amino acids. Trimming removed 3 bases from V and 2 bases from J, with 10 bases in between. CDR1 is MDHEN and CDR2 is SYDVKM in the germline V gene. The CDR3 DNA reads as TGTGCCAGCAGTTTTCAACTAGCTAACACCGGGGAGCTGTTTTTT. It encodes CASSFQLANTGELFF.

The genes are TRBV11-2 and TRBJ1-2, with 11 bases aligning to TRBD1. The CDR3 runs 16 residues. After removal of 4 bases from V and 2 bases from J, the junction contained 6 bases not matched to a gene. Germline assignment: CDR1 SGHAT and CDR2 FQNNGV. This CDR3 reads CASSSGQGAVNYGYTF. The CDR3 coding sequence is TGTGCCAGCAGCTCAGGACAGGGGGCCGTAAACTATGGCTACACCTTC.

CDR3 sequence (DNA): TGTGCCAGCAGCTTAGGTGGGCAGATGGCTAACTATGGCTACACCTTC. Its translation: CASSLGGQMANYGYTF. The chain employs TRBV7-9 and TRBJ1-2; D is ambiguous. V shed 1 base and J shed 0 bases, with 12 bases lying between them. This CDR3 is 16 amino acids long. Germline V lookup: CDR1 SEHNR, CDR2 FQNEAQ (reference sequence). The full variable domain, its missing parts supplied by reference TRBV7-9 and TRBJ1-2, is DTGVSQNPRHKITKRGQNVTFRCDPISEHNRLYWYRQTLGQGPEFLTYFQNEAQLEKSRLLSDRFSAERPKGSFSTLEIQRTEQGDSAMYLCASSLGGQMANYGYTFGSGTRLTVV.

The chain joins TRBV6-5 to TRBJ2-3; D is unclear. The length of the CDR3 is 14 residues. The germline V gene encodes CDR1 MNHEY and CDR2 SVGAGI. V was shortened by 5 bases and J by 2 bases, with 11 bases between the two germline ends. As DNA, the CDR3 is TGTGCCAGCAGTAGGAGACCCAACACAGATACGCAGTATTTT. It is translated as CASSRRPNTDTQYF.

The chain employs TRBV28 and TRBJ2-3; D is uncertain. Germline-derived CDR1 and CDR2 are MDHEN and SYDVKM. This CDR3 region has 14 residues. V lost 5 bases, J lost 6 bases, and 15 bases lay in between. Here the CDR3 DNA reads TGTGCCAGCAGTGACGTATGGCCGCGGGATACGCAGTATTTT. Amino acid sequence: CASSDVWPRDTQYF.

The chain combines TRBV5-1 with TRBJ2-3; 9 nucleotides line up with TRBD2. The J segment lost 1 base and the V segment lost 5 bases, leaving 5 bases of the junction unmatched. This CDR3 comprises 15 residues. In germline, CDR1 is SGHRS, CDR2 YFSETQ. In DNA, the CDR3 is TGCGCCAGCAGTGGGCTAGCGGGGCGCACAGATACGCAGTATTTT. Amino acid sequence: CASSGLAGRTDTQYF.

This clone was seen repeatedly, ten times or more. The rearrangement uses TRBV28 and TRBJ2-2, with unresolved D. Trimming took off 7 bases at V and 4 bases at J, with 7 bases between the two ends. The CDR3 length is 12 residues. CDR1 is MDHEN, CDR2 SYDVKM, per germline. The CDR3 is CASTLGTGELFF. CDR3 sequence (DNA): TGTGCCAGCACCCTCGGCACCGGGGAGCTGTTTTTT.

The genes are TRBV27 and TRBJ1-2, with 9 bases aligning to TRBD1. Trimming removed 8 bases from V and 7 bases from J; junction bases left unmatched: 8. The germline V gene encodes CDR1 MNHEY and CDR2 SMNVEV (reference sequence). The CDR3 sequence is 13 residues long. In DNA form, the CDR3 reads TGTGCCAGCCAGGACAGGGGAGGCGGTGGCTACACCTTC. Its protein is CASQDRGGGGYTF.